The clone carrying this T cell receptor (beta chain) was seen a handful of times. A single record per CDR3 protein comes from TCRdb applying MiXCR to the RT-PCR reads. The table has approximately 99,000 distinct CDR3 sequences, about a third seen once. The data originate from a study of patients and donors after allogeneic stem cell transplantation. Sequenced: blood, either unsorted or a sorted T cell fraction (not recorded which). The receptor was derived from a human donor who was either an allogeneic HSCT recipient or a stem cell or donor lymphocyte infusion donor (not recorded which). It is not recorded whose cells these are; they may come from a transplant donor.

CDR3 in DNA: TGTGCCAGCCCACGGACCTCAACTAATGAAAAACTGTTTTTT. Its protein product is CASPRTSTNEKLFF. The genes are TRBV18 and TRBJ1-4; D call uncertain. Trimming stripped 8 bases from V and 0 bases from J, with 10 bases between. The CDR3 spans 14 residues. Germline V gives CDR1 KGHSH, CDR2 LQKENI.